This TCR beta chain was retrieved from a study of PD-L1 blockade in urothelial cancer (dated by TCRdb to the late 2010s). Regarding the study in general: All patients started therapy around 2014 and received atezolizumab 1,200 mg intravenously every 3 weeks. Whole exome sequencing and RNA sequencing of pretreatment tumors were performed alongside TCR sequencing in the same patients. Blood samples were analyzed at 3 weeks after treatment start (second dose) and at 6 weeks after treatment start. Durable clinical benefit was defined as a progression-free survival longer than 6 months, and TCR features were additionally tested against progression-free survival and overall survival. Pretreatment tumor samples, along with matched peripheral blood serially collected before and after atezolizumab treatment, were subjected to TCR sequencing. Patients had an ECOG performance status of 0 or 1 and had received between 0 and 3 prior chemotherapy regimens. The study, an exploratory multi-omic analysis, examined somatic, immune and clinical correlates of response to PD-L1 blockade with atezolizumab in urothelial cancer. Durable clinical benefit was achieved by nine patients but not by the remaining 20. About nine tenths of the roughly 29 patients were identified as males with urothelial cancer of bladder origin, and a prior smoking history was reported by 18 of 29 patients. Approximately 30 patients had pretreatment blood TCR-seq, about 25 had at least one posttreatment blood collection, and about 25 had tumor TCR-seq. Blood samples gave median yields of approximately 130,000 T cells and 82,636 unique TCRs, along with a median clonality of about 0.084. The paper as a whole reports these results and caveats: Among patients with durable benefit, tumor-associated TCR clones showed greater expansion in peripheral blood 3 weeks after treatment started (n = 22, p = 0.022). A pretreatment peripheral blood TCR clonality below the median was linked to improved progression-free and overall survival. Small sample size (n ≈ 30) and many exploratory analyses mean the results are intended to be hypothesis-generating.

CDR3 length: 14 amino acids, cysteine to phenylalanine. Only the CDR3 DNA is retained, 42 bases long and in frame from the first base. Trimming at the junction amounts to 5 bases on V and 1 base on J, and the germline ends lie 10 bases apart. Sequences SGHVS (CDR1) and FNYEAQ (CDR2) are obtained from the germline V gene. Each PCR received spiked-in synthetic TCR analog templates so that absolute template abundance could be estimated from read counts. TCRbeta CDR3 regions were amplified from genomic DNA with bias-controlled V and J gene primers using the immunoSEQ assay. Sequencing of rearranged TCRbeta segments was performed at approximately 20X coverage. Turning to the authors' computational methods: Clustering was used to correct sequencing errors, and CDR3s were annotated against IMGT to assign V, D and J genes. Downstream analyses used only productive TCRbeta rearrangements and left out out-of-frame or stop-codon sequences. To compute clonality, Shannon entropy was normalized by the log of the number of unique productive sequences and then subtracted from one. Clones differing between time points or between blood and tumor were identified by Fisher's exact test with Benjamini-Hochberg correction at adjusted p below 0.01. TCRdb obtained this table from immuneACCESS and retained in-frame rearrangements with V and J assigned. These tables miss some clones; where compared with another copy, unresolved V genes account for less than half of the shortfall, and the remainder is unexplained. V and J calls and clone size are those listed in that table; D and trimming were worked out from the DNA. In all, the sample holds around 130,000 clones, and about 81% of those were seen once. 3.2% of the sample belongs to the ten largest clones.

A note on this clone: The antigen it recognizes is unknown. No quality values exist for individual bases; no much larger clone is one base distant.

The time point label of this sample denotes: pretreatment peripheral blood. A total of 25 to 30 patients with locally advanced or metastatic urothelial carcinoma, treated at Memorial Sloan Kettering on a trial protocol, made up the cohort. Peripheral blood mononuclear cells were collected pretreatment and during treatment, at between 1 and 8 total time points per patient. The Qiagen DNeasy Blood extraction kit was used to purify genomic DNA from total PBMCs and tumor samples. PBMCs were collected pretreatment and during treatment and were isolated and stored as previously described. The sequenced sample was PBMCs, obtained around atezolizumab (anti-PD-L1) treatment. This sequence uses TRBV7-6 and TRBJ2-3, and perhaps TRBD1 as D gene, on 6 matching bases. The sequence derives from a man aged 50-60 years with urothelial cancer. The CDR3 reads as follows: CASSGRQGTDTQYF. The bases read TGTGCCAGCAGCGGTAGACAGGGCACAGATACGCAGTATTTT. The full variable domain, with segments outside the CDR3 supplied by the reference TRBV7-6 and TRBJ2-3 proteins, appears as GAGVSQSPRYKVTKRGQDVALRCDPISGHVSLYWYRQALGQGPEFLTYFNYEAQQDKSGLPNDRFSAERPEGSISTLTIQRTEQRDSAMYRCASSGRQGTDTQYFGPGTRLTVL.